This TCR beta chain was found in a study of OX40 agonist ivuxolimab in advanced cancers. Using immunoSEQ multiplex PCR, the repertoire was profiled, and TCRdb retains in-frame clones only, with some absent. The sample carries about 72,000 clones, roughly 90% recorded once. The CDR3 covers 14 residues. The ends lost 1 base at V and 10 bases at J; junction bases unmatched: 3. Germline lookup yields CDR1 MGHRA and CDR2 YSYEKL. In its sample, this clone was seen a few times. This sequence joins TRBV4-1 and TRBJ1-6, with 8 bases that match TRBD1. Here the sequenced sample was CD4+ or CD8+ T cells sorted from blood, taken in a trial of the OX40 agonist ivuxolimab. The sequence came from an adult with an advanced solid tumor such as melanoma, head and neck, liver or kidney cancer. CDR3 in amino acids: CASSQGTGRSPLHF. Written as DNA, the CDR3 is TGCGCCAGCAGCCAAGGGACAGGGAGATCACCCCTCCACTTT.